This passage covers 30 T cell receptor beta chains from one sample sequenced in a study of blood T cell repertoires in COVID-19 (dated by TCRdb to 2020 to 2021). Library construction relied on the immunoSEQ multiplex PCR assay. Drawn from immuneACCESS, this table holds only the in-frame rearrangements with V and J called that TCRdb kept. Clones are partly lost; checked studies trace under half to an unresolved V gene and leave the rest unexplained. The sample includes a few hundred thousand clones, with about 86% observed a single time. The leading ten clones occupy about 5.9% of the sample. The specimen sequenced was peripheral blood. These TCRs come from a man in his sixties with acute or convalescent COVID-19.

This clone came up once. The rearrangement links TRBV28 to TRBJ1-3, with D possibly TRBD1 on 5 matching bases. Per germline, CDR1 MDHEN and CDR2 SYDVKM. V lost 2 bases, J lost 2 bases, and 7 bases lay in between. This CDR3 contains 14 residues. Here the CDR3 reads CASSLRTTGNTIYF. Here the CDR3 DNA reads TGTGCCAGCAGTTTAAGGACAACTGGAAACACCATATATTTT.

The chain joins TRBV7-9 to TRBJ1-6, with D maybe TRBD1 (5 bases). This CDR3 is 18 amino acids long. Germline V lookup: CDR1 SEHNR, CDR2 FQNEAQ (reference sequence). With 5 bases removed from V and 5 bases from J, the gap between germline ends came to 22 bases. CDR3 in amino acids: CASSPQSFSDTNNSPLHF. CDR3 sequence (DNA): TGTGCCAGCAGCCCTCAATCTTTCTCGGACACCAATAATTCACCCCTCCACTTT. Full variable domain (rest looked up from reference TRBV7-9 and TRBJ1-6): DTGVSQNPRHKITKRGQNVTFRCDPISEHNRLYWYRQTLGQGPEFLTYFQNEAQLEKSRLLSDRFSAERPKGSFSTLEIQRTEQGDSAMYLCASSPQSFSDTNNSPLHFGNGTRLTVT.

The CDR3 bases are TGTGCCAGCAAGGCTAGCGGGAGGGCTGGTATAGATACGCAGTATTTT. This codes for CASKASGRAGIDTQYF. The rearrangement joins TRBV28 to TRBJ2-3, with 12 bases matching TRBD2. The junction had 10 bases not matched to a gene; V was cut back by 7 bases and J by 5 bases. There are 16 residues in the CDR3. Germline CDR1 is MDHEN and CDR2 is SYDVKM.

The chain joins TRBV28 to TRBJ2-7; the match to TRBD1 covers 10 bases. The CDR3 has 13 amino acids. Germline values: CDR1 MDHEN, CDR2 SYDVKM. V lost 6 bases, J lost 4 bases, and 3 bases stayed unmatched. The CDR3 coding sequence is TGTGCCAGCAGGGACAGGGGGAGGTACGAGCAGTACTTC. Translation: CASRDRGRYEQYF.

The rearrangement uses TRBV7-8 and TRBJ2-5; possibly TRBD2 for D (6 bases). V was pared by 5 bases and J by 0 bases, with 16 bases between. This CDR3 is built from 16 residues. CDR1 and CDR2 from the germline V gene are SGHVS and FQNEAQ. The CDR3 here is CASSTVLTSHQETQYF. CDR3 in DNA: TGTGCCAGCAGCACTGTCCTGACTAGTCACCAAGAGACCCAGTACTTC. The whole variable domain, filled in from reference TRBV7-8 and TRBJ2-5, reads GAGVSQSPRYKVAKRGQDVALRCDPISGHVSLFWYQQALGQGPEFLTYFQNEAQLDKSGLPSDRFFAERPEGSVSTLKIQRTQQEDSAVYLCASSTVLTSHQETQYFGPGTRLLVL.

This clone was observed once. The V call is TRBV7-2, the J call TRBJ2-1; 9 bases match TRBD2. CDR3 size: 14 residues. J lost 7 bases, V lost 7 bases, and 8 bases had no gene match. Germline V gene lookup returns CDR1 SGHTA and CDR2 FQGNSA. Written as DNA, the CDR3 is TGTGCCAGCACGACGGGCGGGAGGGGAAATGAGCAGTTCTTC. Protein sequence: CASTTGGRGNEQFF.

The V call is TRBV28, the J call TRBJ2-2, with TRBD1 matching over 11 bases. Germline V gene lookup returns CDR1 MDHEN and CDR2 SYDVKM. Trimming removed 4 bases from V and 5 bases from J; junction bases left unmatched: 12. This CDR3 spans 18 amino acids. CDR3 DNA: TGTGCCAGCAGTTCTTCCTGGTCCGGGACAGGGGGTACCGGGGAGCTGTTTTTT. As protein: CASSSSWSGTGGTGELFF.

The chain recombines TRBV11-3 with TRBJ1-1; D unresolved. Germline-derived CDR1 and CDR2 are SGHNT and YENEEA. CDR3 length: 11 residues. V lost 2 bases, J lost 10 bases, and 8 bases lay in between. DNA of the CDR3: TGTGCCAGCAGCTTAACTGAGGGAGCTTTCTTT. Protein sequence: CASSLTEGAFF.

This chain uses TRBV11-3 with TRBJ1-4, with a possible D match to TRBD1 (6 bases). This CDR3 region has 14 residues. Trimming left V 5 bases short and J 8 bases short, with 15 bases between. Looked up from germline, CDR1 is SGHNT and CDR2 is YENEEA. The CDR3, as DNA: TGTGCCAGCAGCCGTGGGGGGGCGCGGGAAAAACTGTTTTTT. Translating it yields CASSRGGAREKLFF.

The J gene is TRBJ1-4, the V gene TRBV2; no definite D call. V gave up 3 bases and J gave up 5 bases, with 16 bases separating them. Per the germline V gene, CDR1 is SNHLY and CDR2 is FYNNEI. The length of the CDR3 is 16 residues. The CDR3 DNA is TGTGCCAGCAGTGATAGGAGGCAGAGAATGAATGAAAAACTGTTTTTT. Translating it yields CASSDRRQRMNEKLFF.

The rearrangement uses TRBV19 and TRBJ1-1, with TRBD1 matching over 9 bases. V lost 8 bases and J lost 3; bases outside the gene matches: 16. Germline-derived CDR1 and CDR2 are LNHDA and SQIVND (reference sequence). CDR3 size: 17 residues. CDR3 nucleotide sequence: TGTGCCAGTCTAACCCGGGACAGGGCCGCCCCCGACACTGAAGCTTTCTTT. Protein: CASLTRDRAAPDTEAFF. The variable domain in full, completed from reference TRBV19 and TRBJ1-1, reads DGGITQSPKYLFRKEGQNVTLSCEQNLNHDAMYWYRQDPGQGLRLIYYSQIVNDFQKGDIAEGYSVSREKKESFPLTVTSAQKNPTAFYLCASLTRDRAAPDTEAFFGQGTRLTVV.

The chain joins TRBV27 to TRBJ2-7; 8 bases line up with TRBD1. The trim removed 3 bases at V and 8 bases at J, leaving 6 bases unmatched. Germline V gene data show CDR1 as MNHEY and CDR2 as SMNVEV (reference sequence). CDR3 size: 13 residues. In DNA form, the CDR3 reads TGTGCCAGCAGTTTCAGCAGGGGGCATCAGCAGTACTTC. It encodes CASSFSRGHQQYF.

A word on this clone: Within the sample, other DNA sequences also encode this same CDR3. This chain uses TRBV7-2 with TRBJ2-7, with D perhaps TRBD2 (6 bases). CDR1 and CDR2 (germline): SGHTA, FQGNSA. The CDR3 sequence is 15 residues long. V lost 5 bases, J lost 4 bases, and 18 bases lay in between. In DNA form, the CDR3 reads TGTGCCAGCAGCCCCCGGAGCGGGTCCGAGTACGAGCAGTACTTC. Its protein product is CASSPRSGSEYEQYF.

Here the CDR3 reads CASTNRGFSSGNTIYF. The CDR3 region has the DNA TGTGCCAGCACAAACAGGGGTTTCAGCTCTGGAAACACCATATATTTT. The chain links TRBV28 to TRBJ1-3; 7 bases agree with TRBD1. Germline assignment: CDR1 MDHEN and CDR2 SYDVKM. The V and J ends lost 7 bases and 0 bases, in that order; junction bases with no gene match: 9. The CDR3 has 16 amino acids. The full variable domain, rest sourced from reference TRBV28 and TRBJ1-3, is DVKVTQSSRYLVKRTGEKVFLECVQDMDHENMFWYRQDPGLGLRLIYFSYDVKMKEKGDIPEGYSVSREKKERFSLILESASTNQTSMYLCASTNRGFSSGNTIYFGEGSWLTVV.

This clone turned up a few times. This same CDR3 is encoded by further DNA sequences in the sample. The DNA for the CDR3 is TGTGCCAGCAGGCGAGGGGGGAACACTGAAGCTTTCTTT. Translation gives CASRRGGNTEAFF. The chain combines TRBV6-5 with TRBJ1-1, with D possibly matching TRBD1 (6 bases). Germline V gene data show CDR1 as MNHEY and CDR2 as SVGAGI. Deletions cut 6 bases from V and 1 base from J, with 9 bases between. This CDR3 is 13 amino acids long.

This chain links TRBV7-9 with TRBJ2-2, with a weak D call TRBD1 (6 bases). This CDR3 has 16 residues. Germline CDR1 is SEHNR and CDR2 is FQNEAQ (reference sequence). V dropped 5 bases and J dropped 7 bases, with 20 bases sitting between them. CDR3 sequence reads: CASSPRDTPSYGELFF. Written as DNA, the CDR3 is TGTGCCAGCAGCCCCCGGGACACTCCGAGTTACGGGGAGCTGTTTTTT.

V is TRBV29-1 and J is TRBJ1-1; unclear D gene. Looked up from germline, CDR1 is SQVTM and CDR2 is ANQGSEA. Trimming pared 7 bases from V and 4 bases from J, leaving 16 bases between. The CDR3 sequence is 13 residues long. The CDR3 DNA follows: TGCAGCGGTATAGAGGTGAGAGGCACTGAAGCTTTCTTT. Amino acids: CSGIEVRGTEAFF. Filled out from reference TRBV29-1 and TRBJ1-1, the complete variable domain reads SAVISQKPSRDICQRGTSLTIQCQVDSQVTMMFWYRQQPGQSLTLIATANQGSEATYESGFVIDKFPISRPNLTFSTLTVSNMSPEDSSIYLCSGIEVRGTEAFFGQGTRLTVV.

This chain links TRBV11-2 with TRBJ2-7; a weak D match, TRBD1 (5 bases). This CDR3 spans 19 amino acids. Looked up from germline, CDR1 is SGHAT and CDR2 is FQNNGV. V was cut by 0 bases and J by 0 bases, with 21 bases left in between. The CDR3, as DNA: TGTGCCAGCAGCTTAGAGGATGGACGGCTAGGGGCTCCCTCCTACGAGCAGTACTTC. This codes for CASSLEDGRLGAPSYEQYF.

The chain recombines TRBV5-1 with TRBJ2-7; 12 nucleotides align to TRBD1. Germline CDR1 and CDR2: SGHRS and YFSETQ. CDR3 length equals 15 residues. V trimming: 4 bases; J trimming: 5 bases; junction bases outside the gene matches: 7. The CDR3: CASSGTGGTEDEQYF. The CDR3 region has the DNA TGCGCCAGCAGCGGGACAGGGGGCACCGAGGACGAGCAGTACTTC.

The chain combines TRBV6-2 or TRBV6-3 with TRBJ1-5; possibly TRBD1 for D (5 bases). Germline CDR1 MNHEY, CDR2 SVGEGT. Trimming pared 0 bases from V and 7 bases from J, leaving 16 bases between. The CDR3 has 16 residues. The CDR3 is CASSYSGTGGAQPQHF. The CDR3 bases are TGTGCCAGCAGTTACTCGGGGACCGGAGGGGCGCAGCCCCAGCATTTT.

The J gene is TRBJ2-3, the V gene TRBV28; D not certain. This CDR3 spans 13 amino acids. From germline, CDR1 is MDHEN and CDR2 SYDVKM. Trimming left V 8 bases short and J 0 bases short, with 9 bases between. CDR3 sequence: CASGPSSTDTQYF. The CDR3, as DNA: TGTGCCAGCGGCCCCAGTAGCACAGATACGCAGTATTTT.

This sequence joins TRBV7-9 and TRBJ2-1; 10 positions agree with TRBD1. This CDR3 contains 18 residues. The J segment lost 1 base and the V segment lost 2 bases, leaving 8 bases of the junction unmatched. Germline values: CDR1 SEHNR, CDR2 FQNEAQ (reference sequence). The CDR3 region has the DNA TGTGCCAGCAGCTTAACCCCGGGACAGGGGAGGTCCTACAATGAGCAGTTCTTC. This sequence encodes CASSLTPGQGRSYNEQFF.

The gene calls are TRBV28 and TRBJ1-2; 8 bases map to TRBD1. Germline trimming cut 6 bases from V and 4 bases from J; bases unmatched to any gene: 16. This CDR3 comprises 17 residues. Germline V lookup: CDR1 MDHEN, CDR2 SYDVKM. As DNA, the CDR3 is TGTGCCAGCAGGACCATACGGACAGGGAACAATAGCTATGGCTACACCTTC. It translates to CASRTIRTGNNSYGYTF.

The sample holds one count of this clone. The rearrangement joins TRBV10-3 to TRBJ2-7; D is perhaps TRBD1 (5 bases). This CDR3 region has 12 residues. From germline, CDR1 is ENHRY and CDR2 SYGVKD. With 4 bases removed from V and 7 bases from J, the gap between germline ends came to 11 bases. This chain's CDR3 is CAISAPGREQYF. The CDR3 nucleotides are TGTGCCATCAGTGCGCCAGGGCGAGAGCAGTACTTC.

J is TRBJ1-2 and V is TRBV30; D gene ambiguous. This CDR3 spans 12 amino acids. Per the germline V gene, CDR1 is GTSNPN and CDR2 is SVGIG (reference sequence). Between the trimmed V and J ends, which lost 1 base and 6 bases, there was a span of 9 bases. The CDR3 DNA reads as TGTGCCTGGAGTGCCTCGAGGGATGGCTACACCTTC. This codes for CAWSASRDGYTF.

This clone occurred once. The chain couples TRBV11-2 to TRBJ2-2; TRBD2 matches at 9 bases. CDR3 size: 14 residues. Germline V CDR1 and CDR2: SGHAT, FQNNGV. V trimming: 5 bases; J trimming: 7 bases; junction bases outside the gene matches: 5. CDR3 coding DNA: TGTGCCAGCAGCGTAGCGGGAGTCGACGGGGAGCTGTTTTTT. Encoded protein: CASSVAGVDGELFF. The whole variable domain, filled in from reference TRBV11-2 and TRBJ2-2, reads EAGVAQSPRYKIIEKRQSVAFWCNPISGHATLYWYQQILGQGPKLLIQFQNNGVVDDSQLPKDRFSAERLKGVDSTLKIQPAKLEDSAVYLCASSVAGVDGELFFGEGSRLTVL.

A few counts support this clone. The chain joins TRBV9 to TRBJ1-2; D is ambiguous. The CDR3 runs 15 residues. The germline CDR1 and CDR2 sequences are SGDLS and YYNGEE. V was shortened by 0 bases and J by 8 bases, with 17 bases between the two germline ends. CDR3 in DNA: TGTGCCAGCAGCGTAGTTGGAGGCCGCGCAGGAGGCTACACCTTC. This translates into CASSVVGGRAGGYTF.

The chain links TRBV6-5 to TRBJ1-1, with a weak D call TRBD1 (6 bases). Between the trimmed V and J ends, which lost 10 bases and 1 base, there was a span of 10 bases. Germline loops: CDR1 MNHEY, CDR2 SVGAGI. The CDR3 length is 12 residues. The CDR3 spells CATQQGNTEAFF. For the CDR3, the DNA is TGTGCCACCCAACAGGGGAACACTGAAGCTTTCTTT.

V and J are TRBV5-5 and TRBJ2-7; 10 bases fit TRBD1. The CDR3 is 16 residues long. Losses at the gene ends were 5 bases for V and 2 bases for J; bases not matched to a gene: 10. Looked up from germline, CDR1 is SGHKS and CDR2 is YYEKEE (reference sequence). In nucleotides, the CDR3 is TGTGCCAGCAGTTTTCTAGGAGGACAGGGGGCCTACGAGCAGTACTTC. This encodes CASSFLGGQGAYEQYF.

The gene calls are TRBV7-3 and TRBJ2-2, with D maybe TRBD2 (5 bases). CDR1 and CDR2 (germline): SGHTA, FQGTGA. CDR3 length: 15 residues. V was cut by 0 bases and J by 3 bases, with 8 bases left in between. CDR3 loop: CASSLTGSYTGELFF. In nucleotides, the CDR3 is TGTGCCAGCAGCTTAACAGGGAGTTACACCGGGGAGCTGTTTTTT.